These T cell receptor beta chains were read from a single sample in a study of T cell responses to AZD1222 COVID-19 vaccine. The table came from immunoSEQ multiplex PCR; TCRdb's copy has only in-frame clones and leaves some out. The sample holds fewer than 150,000 clones; 87% are singletons and the top ten take approximately 1.5%. The sequenced sample was peripheral blood, obtained on day 0 of AZD1222 vaccination. These receptors all stem from an adult in good health. Each CDR3 is given without its conserved first and last residue. D genes are given only for firm matches.

v_gene,j_gene,d_gene,CDR3aa
TRBV9,TRBJ1-3,-,ASSMGLGGNTIY
TRBV7-2,TRBJ1-5,-,ASSLVYGRNQPQH
TRBV2,TRBJ1-2,TRBD1,ASRAREGANYGYT
TRBV5-1,TRBJ1-3,-,ASSLVSAGNTIY
TRBV5-1,TRBJ2-3,TRBD2,ASSFWVVAGGTDTQY
TRBV6-2/TRBV6-3,TRBJ2-6,-,ASSYRAGLYSGANVLT
TRBV13,TRBJ1-4,-,ASSLEGSGEKLF
TRBV28,TRBJ1-5,-,ASLEGPSAQPQH
TRBV5-1,TRBJ1-5,-,ASSLGGQETTQH
TRBV4-3,TRBJ1-2,-,ASSQGVSSGYT
TRBV5-1,TRBJ2-2,-,ASSLTSLKNTGELF
TRBV5-8,TRBJ2-7,-,ASSRGPYEQY
TRBV7-8,TRBJ1-6,-,ASGHGRLPGSPLH
TRBV10-3,TRBJ1-1,-,AIRGGGRGDTEAF
TRBV9,TRBJ1-1,-,ASSVGGRNTEAF
TRBV4-3,TRBJ1-4,TRBD1,ASSQDRGTGAVTNEKLF